The clone carrying this T cell receptor beta chain was seen only a few times. This entry is derived from a study of identical twins. CDR1 DFQATT and CDR2 SNEGSKA come from the germline V gene (reference sequence). This CDR3 comprises 13 residues. V was clipped by 7 bases and J by 5 bases; unmatched bases: 10. TCRdb re-analysed the 5' RACE reads in MiXCR, keeping a single row per CDR3 protein. The sample contains 600,000 to 800,000 distinct CDR3 sequences, 20% to 25% of which appear only once. The same sample was also studied in work on T cells expressing NK-cell markers.

The clonotype comes from a woman between 18 and 29 years old in good health. V and J are TRBV20-1 and TRBJ1-1; 7 bases agree with TRBD1. Sequenced material: PBMCs. CDR3 residues: CSVTTGRWTEAFF. The CDR3, as DNA: TGCAGTGTCACGACAGGGCGGTGGACTGAAGCTTTCTTT.